This TCR beta chain was obtained from a study of lymphopenia after photon versus proton radiotherapy. This table comes from immunoSEQ multiplex PCR, and its TCRdb copy is limited to in-frame clones, with some not included. Of 6,500 to 9,000 clones in the sample, under 90% were seen once. The study's findings and limits: Proton therapy kept repertoires fairly stable, unlike photons, which gained effector/memory cells. Only patients who died were analyzed for survival; proton advantage is unproven. Post-nadir TCR diversity decline inversely tracked overall survival among those who died.

The CDR3 loop spans 17 amino acids. Germline V gene data show CDR1 as MGHRA and CDR2 as YSYEKL. The V segment lost 2 bases and the J segment 3 bases; nucleotides outside the gene matches: 9. Comments on this clone: What it recognizes is unknown.

This clonotype was obtained from a man in his sixties with cholangiocarcinoma. The V and J genes are TRBV4-1 and TRBJ2-1, with 8 bases fitting TRBD1. The specimen comprised peripheral blood, sampled from a patient treated with photon-based radiotherapy. The CDR3 is CASSQPPGQDNYNEQFF. The CDR3 nucleotides read TGCGCCAGCAGCCAACCTCCGGGACAGGACAACTACAATGAGCAGTTCTTC.